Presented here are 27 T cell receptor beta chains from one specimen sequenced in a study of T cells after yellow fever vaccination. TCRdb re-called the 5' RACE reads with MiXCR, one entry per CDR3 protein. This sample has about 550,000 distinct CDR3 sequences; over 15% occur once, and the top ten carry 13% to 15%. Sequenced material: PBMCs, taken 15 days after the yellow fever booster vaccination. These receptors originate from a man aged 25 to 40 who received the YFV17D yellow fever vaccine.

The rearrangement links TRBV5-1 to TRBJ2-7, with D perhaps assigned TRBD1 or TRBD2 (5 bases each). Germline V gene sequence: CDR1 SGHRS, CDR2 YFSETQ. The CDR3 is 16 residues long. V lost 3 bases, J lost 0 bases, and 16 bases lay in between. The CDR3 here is CASSSLGGTGSYEQYF. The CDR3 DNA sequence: TGCGCCAGCAGCTCCCTTGGGGGAACCGGCTCCTACGAGCAGTACTTC.

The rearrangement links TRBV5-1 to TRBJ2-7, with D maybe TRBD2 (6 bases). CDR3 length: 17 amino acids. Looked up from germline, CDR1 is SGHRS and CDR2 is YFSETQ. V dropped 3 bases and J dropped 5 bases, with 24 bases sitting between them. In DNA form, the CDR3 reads TGCGCCAGCAGCTCGACTGGTACTAGCAAGTTTCGGGACGAGCAGTACTTC. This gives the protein CASSSTGTSKFRDEQYF. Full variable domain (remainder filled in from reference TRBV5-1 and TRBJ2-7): KAGVTQTPRYLIKTRGQQVTLSCSPISGHRSVSWYQQTPGQGLQFLFEYFSETQRNKGNFPGRFSGRQFSNSRSEMNVSTLELGDSALYLCASSSTGTSKFRDEQYFGPGTRLTVT.

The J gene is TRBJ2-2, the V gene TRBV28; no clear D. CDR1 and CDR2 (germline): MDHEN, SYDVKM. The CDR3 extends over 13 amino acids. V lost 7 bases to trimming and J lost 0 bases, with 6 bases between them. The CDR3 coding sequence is TGTGCCAGCACCACCCCGAACACCGGGGAGCTGTTTTTT. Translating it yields CASTTPNTGELFF.

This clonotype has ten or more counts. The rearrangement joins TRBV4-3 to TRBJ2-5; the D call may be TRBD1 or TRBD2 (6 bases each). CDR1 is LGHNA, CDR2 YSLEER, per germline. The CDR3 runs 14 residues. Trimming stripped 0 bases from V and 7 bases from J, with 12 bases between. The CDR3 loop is CASSQEQGGGTQYF. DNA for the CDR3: TGCGCCAGCAGCCAAGAACAGGGAGGTGGGACCCAGTACTTC.

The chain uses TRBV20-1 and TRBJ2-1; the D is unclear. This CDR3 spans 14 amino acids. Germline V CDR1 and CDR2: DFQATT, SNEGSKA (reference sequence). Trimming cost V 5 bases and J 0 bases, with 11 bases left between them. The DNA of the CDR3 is TGCAGTGCTGTGAACTATGACTCCTACAATGAGCAGTTCTTC. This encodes CSAVNYDSYNEQFF.

The CDR3 protein is CASSLEGQGSLEQYF. The CDR3 bases are TGCGCCAGCAGCTTGGAGGGACAGGGAAGTCTCGAGCAGTACTTC. The rearrangement joins TRBV5-1 to TRBJ2-7; 9 bases fit TRBD1. The germline CDR1 and CDR2 sequences are SGHRS and YFSETQ. The V gene end was trimmed by 0 bases and the J gene end by 6 bases; junction bases not matched to a gene: 7. The length of the CDR3 is 15 residues. The variable domain in full, completed from reference TRBV5-1 and TRBJ2-7, reads KAGVTQTPRYLIKTRGQQVTLSCSPISGHRSVSWYQQTPGQGLQFLFEYFSETQRNKGNFPGRFSGRQFSNSRSEMNVSTLELGDSALYLCASSLEGQGSLEQYFGPGTRLTVT.

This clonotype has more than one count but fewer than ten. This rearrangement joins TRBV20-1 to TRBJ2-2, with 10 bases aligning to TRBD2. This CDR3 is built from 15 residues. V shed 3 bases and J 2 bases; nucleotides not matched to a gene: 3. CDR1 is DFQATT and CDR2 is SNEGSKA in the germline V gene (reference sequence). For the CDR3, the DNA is TGCAGTGCTAGCAGCGGGAGGGCCAACACCGGGGAGCTGTTTTTT. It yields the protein CSASSGRANTGELFF.

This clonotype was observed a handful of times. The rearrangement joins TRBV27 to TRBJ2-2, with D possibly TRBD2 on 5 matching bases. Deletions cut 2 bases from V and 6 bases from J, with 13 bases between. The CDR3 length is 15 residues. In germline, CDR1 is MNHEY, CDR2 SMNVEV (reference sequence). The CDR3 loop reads CASSLGGRFAGELFF. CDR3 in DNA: TGTGCCAGCAGTTTAGGAGGCCGTTTCGCCGGGGAGCTGTTTTTT.

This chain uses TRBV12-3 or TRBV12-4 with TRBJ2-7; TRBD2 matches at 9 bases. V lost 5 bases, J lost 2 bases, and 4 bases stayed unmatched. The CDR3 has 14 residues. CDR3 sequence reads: CASSISGGAYEQYF. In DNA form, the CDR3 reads TGTGCCAGCAGTATTAGCGGGGGCGCCTACGAGCAGTACTTC.

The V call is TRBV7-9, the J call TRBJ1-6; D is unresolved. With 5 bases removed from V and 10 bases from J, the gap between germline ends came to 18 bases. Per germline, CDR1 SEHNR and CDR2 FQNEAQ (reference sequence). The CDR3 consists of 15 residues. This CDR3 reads CASSPTGIFGSPLHF. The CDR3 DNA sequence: TGTGCCAGCAGCCCGACCGGGATATTCGGATCACCCCTCCACTTT.

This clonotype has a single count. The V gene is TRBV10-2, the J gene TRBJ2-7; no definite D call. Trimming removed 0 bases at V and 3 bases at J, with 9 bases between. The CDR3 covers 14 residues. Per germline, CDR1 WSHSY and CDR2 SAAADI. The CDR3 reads CASSESGSDYEQYF. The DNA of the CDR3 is TGCGCCAGCAGTGAGTCGGGAAGCGACTACGAGCAGTACTTC.

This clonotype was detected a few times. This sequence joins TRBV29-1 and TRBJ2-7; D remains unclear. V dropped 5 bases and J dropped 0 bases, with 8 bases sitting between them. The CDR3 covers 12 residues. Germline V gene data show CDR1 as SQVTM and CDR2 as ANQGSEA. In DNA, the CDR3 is TGCAGCGTTATCGGAGACTCCTACGAGCAGTACTTC. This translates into CSVIGDSYEQYF.

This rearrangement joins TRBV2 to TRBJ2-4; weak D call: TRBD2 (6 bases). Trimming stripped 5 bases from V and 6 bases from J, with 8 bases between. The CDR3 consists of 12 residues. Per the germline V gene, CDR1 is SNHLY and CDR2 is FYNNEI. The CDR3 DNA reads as TGTGCCAGCAGTCAGCGGGTAAACATTCAGTACTTC. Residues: CASSQRVNIQYF.

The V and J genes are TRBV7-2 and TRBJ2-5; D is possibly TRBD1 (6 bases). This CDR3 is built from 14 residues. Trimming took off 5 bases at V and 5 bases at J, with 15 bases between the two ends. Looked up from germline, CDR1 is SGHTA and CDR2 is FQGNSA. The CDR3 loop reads CASSPRDQGETQYF. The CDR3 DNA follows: TGTGCCAGCAGCCCCCGAGACCAGGGGGAGACCCAGTACTTC.

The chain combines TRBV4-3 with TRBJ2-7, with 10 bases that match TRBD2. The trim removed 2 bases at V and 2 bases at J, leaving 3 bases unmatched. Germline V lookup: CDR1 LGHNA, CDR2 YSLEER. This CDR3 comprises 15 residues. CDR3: CASSQWTSGTYEQYF. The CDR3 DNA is TGCGCCAGCAGCCAATGGACTAGCGGTACCTACGAGCAGTACTTC.

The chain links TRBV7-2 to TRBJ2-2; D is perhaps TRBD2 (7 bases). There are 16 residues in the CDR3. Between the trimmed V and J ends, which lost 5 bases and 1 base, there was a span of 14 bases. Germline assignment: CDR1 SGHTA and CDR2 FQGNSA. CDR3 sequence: CASSLRGGVNTGELFF. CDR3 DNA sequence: TGTGCCAGCAGCCTTAGGGGGGGCGTGAACACCGGGGAGCTGTTTTTT.

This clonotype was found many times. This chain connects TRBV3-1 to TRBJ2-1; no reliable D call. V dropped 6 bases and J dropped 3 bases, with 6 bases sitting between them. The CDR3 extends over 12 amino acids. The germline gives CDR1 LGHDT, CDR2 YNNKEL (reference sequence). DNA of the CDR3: TGTGCCAGCAGTTACAGCTACAATGAGCAGTTCTTC. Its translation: CASSYSYNEQFF.

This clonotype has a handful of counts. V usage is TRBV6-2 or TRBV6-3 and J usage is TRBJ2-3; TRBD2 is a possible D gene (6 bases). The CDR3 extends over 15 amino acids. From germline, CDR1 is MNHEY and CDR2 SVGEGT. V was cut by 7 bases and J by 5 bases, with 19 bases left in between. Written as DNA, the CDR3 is TGTGCCAGCATCGGGACTGCCCCTTTGGAAGATACGCAGTATTTT. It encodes CASIGTAPLEDTQYF.

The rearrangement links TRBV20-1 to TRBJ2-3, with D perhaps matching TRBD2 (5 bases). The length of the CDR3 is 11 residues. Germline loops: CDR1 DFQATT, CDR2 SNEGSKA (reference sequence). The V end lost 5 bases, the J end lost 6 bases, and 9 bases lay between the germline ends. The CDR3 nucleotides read TGCAGTGCTCCTACTAGGGATACGCAGTATTTT. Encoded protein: CSAPTRDTQYF.

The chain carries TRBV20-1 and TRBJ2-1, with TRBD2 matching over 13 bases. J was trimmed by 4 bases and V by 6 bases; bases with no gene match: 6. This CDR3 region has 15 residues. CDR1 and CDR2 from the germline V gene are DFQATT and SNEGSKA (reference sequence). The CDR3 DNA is TGCAGTGCCCCGGGGACTAGCGGGGTTTACAATGAGCAGTTCTTC. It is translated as CSAPGTSGVYNEQFF.

CDR3 nucleotide sequence: TGTGCCAGCAGCTTCGGGACAGGGGTTGTTAGCACAGATACGCAGTATTTT. It encodes CASSFGTGVVSTDTQYF. The chain combines TRBV7-9 with TRBJ2-3, with 10 bases aligning to TRBD1. Germline-derived CDR1 and CDR2 are SEHNR and FQNEAQ (reference sequence). The trim removed 3 bases at V and 0 bases at J, leaving 6 bases unmatched. This CDR3 is built from 17 residues. The variable domain in full, with the rest retrieved from reference TRBV7-9 and TRBJ2-3, is DTGVSQNPRHKITKRGQNVTFRCDPISEHNRLYWYRQTLGQGPEFLTYFQNEAQLEKSRLLSDRFSAERPKGSFSTLEIQRTEQGDSAMYLCASSFGTGVVSTDTQYFGPGTRLTVL.

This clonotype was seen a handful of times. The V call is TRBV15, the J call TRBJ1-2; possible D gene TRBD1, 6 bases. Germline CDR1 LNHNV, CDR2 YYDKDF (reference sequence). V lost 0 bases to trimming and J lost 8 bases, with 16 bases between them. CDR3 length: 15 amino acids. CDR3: CATSRDRGGMRGYTF. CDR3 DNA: TGTGCCACCAGCAGAGATAGGGGGGGAATGCGCGGCTACACCTTC.

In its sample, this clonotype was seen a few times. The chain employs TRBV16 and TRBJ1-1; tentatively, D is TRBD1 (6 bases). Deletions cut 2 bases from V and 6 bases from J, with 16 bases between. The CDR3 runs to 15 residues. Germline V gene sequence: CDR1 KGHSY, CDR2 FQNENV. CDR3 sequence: CASSQITGSMAEAFF. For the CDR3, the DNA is TGTGCCAGCAGCCAAATTACAGGGTCGATGGCTGAAGCTTTCTTT.

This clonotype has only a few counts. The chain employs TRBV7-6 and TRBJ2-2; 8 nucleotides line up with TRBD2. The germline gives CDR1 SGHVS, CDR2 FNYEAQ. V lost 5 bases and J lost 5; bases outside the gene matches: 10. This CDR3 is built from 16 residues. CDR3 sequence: CASSGRGAGGTGELFF. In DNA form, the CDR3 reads TGTGCCAGCAGCGGCCGTGGGGCGGGAGGAACCGGGGAGCTGTTTTTT. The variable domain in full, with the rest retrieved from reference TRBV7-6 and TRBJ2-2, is GAGVSQSPRYKVTKRGQDVALRCDPISGHVSLYWYRQALGQGPEFLTYFNYEAQQDKSGLPNDRFSAERPEGSISTLTIQRTEQRDSAMYRCASSGRGAGGTGELFFGEGSRLTVL.

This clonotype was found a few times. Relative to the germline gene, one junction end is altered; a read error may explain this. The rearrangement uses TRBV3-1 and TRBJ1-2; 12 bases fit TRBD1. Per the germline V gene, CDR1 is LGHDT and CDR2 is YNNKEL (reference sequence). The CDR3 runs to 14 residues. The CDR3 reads CASSQAGQGAPRAF. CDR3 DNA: TGTGCCAGCAGCCAGGCGGGACAGGGGGCGCCTAGAGCCTTC.

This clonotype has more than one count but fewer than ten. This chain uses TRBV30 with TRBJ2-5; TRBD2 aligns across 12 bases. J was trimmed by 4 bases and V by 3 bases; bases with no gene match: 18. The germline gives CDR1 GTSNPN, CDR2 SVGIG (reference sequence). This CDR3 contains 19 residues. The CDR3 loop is CAWSKGGLAGGFFRETQYF. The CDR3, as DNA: TGTGCCTGGAGCAAAGGTGGCCTAGCGGGAGGGTTCTTTAGAGAGACCCAGTACTTC.

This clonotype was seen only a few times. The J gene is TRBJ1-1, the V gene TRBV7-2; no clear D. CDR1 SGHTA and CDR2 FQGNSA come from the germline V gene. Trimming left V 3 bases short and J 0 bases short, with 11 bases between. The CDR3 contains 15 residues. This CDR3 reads CASSFESRLNTEAFF. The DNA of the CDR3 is TGTGCCAGCAGCTTCGAGAGTCGCCTGAACACTGAAGCTTTCTTT.